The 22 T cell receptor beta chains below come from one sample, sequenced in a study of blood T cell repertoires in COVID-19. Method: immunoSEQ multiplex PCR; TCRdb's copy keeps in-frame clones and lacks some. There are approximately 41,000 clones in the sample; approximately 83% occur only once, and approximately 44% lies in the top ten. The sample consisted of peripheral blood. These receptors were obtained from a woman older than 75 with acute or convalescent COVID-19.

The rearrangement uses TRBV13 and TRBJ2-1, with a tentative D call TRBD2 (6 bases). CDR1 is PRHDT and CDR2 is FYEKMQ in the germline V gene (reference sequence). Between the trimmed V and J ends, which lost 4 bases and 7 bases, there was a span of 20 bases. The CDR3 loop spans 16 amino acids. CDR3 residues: CASSSWRGLKGNEQFF. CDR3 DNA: TGTGCCAGCAGCTCTTGGCGGGGCCTAAAAGGGAATGAGCAGTTCTTC.

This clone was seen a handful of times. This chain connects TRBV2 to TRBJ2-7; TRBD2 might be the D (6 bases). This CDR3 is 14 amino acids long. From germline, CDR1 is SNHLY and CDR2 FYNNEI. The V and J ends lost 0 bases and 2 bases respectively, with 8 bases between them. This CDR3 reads CASSEARETYEQYF. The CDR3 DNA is TGTGCCAGCAGTGAAGCGCGGGAAACCTACGAGCAGTACTTC.

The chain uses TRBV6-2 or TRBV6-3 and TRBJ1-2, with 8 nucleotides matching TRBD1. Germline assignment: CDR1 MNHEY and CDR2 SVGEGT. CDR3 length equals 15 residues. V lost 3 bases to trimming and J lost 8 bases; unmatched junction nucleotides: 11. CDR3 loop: CASSYGQGGSGGYTF. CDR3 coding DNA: TGTGCCAGCAGTTATGGACAGGGTGGTTCAGGCGGCTACACCTTC.

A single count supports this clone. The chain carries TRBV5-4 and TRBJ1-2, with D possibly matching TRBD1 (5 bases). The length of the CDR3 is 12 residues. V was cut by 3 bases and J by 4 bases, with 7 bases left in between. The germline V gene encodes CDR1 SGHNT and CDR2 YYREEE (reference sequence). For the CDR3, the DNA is TGTGCCAGCAGCTCCGACAGCTATGGCTACACCTTC. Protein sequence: CASSSDSYGYTF. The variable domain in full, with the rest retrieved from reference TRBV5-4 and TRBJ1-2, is ETGVTQSPTHLIKTRGQQVTLRCSSQSGHNTVSWYQQALGQGPQFIFQYYREEENGRGNFPPRFSGLQFPNYSSELNVNALELDDSALYLCASSSDSYGYTFGSGTRLTVV.

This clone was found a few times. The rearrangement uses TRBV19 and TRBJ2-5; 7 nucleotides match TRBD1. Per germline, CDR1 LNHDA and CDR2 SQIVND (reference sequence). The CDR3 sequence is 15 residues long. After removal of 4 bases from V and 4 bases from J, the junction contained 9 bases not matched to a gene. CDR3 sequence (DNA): TGTGCCAGTAGTACCTCCTCCCACAGGGGAGAGACCCAGTACTTC. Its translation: CASSTSSHRGETQYF.

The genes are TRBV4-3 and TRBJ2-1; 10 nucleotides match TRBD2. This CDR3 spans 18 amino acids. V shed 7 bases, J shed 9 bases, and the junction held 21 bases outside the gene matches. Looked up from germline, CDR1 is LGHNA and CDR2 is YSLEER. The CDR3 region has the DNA TGCGCCAGCACCGCGTCGCTCCTCAAAAGCGGGGGGGCCATTGAGCAGTTCTTC. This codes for CASTASLLKSGGAIEQFF.

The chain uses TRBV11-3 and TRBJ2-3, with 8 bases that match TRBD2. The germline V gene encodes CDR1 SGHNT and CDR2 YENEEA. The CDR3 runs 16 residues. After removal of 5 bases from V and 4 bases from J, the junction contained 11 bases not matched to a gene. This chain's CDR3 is CASSPPGLGGADTQYF. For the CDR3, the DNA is TGTGCCAGCAGCCCGCCGGGACTAGGAGGGGCAGATACGCAGTATTTT.

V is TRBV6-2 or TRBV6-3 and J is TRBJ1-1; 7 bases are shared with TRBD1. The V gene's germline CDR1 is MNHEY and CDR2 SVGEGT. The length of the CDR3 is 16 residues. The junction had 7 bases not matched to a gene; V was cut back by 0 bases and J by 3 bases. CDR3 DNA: TGTGCCAGCAGTTACTCCCCGGGACAGAGTTACACTGAAGCTTTCTTT. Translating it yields CASSYSPGQSYTEAFF.

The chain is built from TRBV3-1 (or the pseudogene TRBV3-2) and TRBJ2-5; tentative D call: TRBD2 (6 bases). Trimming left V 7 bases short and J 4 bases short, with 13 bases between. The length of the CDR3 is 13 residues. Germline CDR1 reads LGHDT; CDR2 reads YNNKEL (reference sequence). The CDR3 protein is CASKAGTGETQYF. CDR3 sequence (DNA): TGTGCCAGCAAGGCGGGGACGGGAGAGACCCAGTACTTC.

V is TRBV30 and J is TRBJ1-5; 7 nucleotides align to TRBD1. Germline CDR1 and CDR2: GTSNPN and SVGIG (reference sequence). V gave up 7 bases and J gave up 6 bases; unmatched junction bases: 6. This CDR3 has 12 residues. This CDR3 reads CAYKQGFQPQHF. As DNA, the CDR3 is TGTGCCTACAAACAGGGGTTTCAGCCCCAGCATTTT.

CDR3 residues: CASSKGGGTTEAFF. DNA for the CDR3: TGTGCCAGCAGCAAAGGAGGGGGCACCACTGAAGCTTTCTTT. The chain employs TRBV21-1 and TRBJ1-1; the tabulated D call, TRBD1, remains unverified against the DNA. TRBV21-1 is a pseudogene. The CDR3 runs 14 residues.

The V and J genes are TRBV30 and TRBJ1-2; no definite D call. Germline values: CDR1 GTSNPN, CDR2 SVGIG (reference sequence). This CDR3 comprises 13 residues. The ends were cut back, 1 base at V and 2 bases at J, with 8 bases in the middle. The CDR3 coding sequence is TGTGCCTGGAGTGGGAGGTTCAACTATGGCTACACCTTC. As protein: CAWSGRFNYGYTF.

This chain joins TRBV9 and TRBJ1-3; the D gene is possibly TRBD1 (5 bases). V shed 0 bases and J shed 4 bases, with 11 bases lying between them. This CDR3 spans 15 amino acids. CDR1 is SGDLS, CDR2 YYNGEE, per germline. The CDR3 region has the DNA TGTGCCAGCAGCGTAGAGGGGAGGGAGGGAAACACCATATATTTT. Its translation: CASSVEGREGNTIYF.

CDR3 nucleotides: TGTGCCAGCAGTGAAGCGACTTACGGTAATACGCAGTATTTT. Residues: CASSEATYGNTQYF. This chain connects TRBV6-1 to TRBJ2-3, with D uncertain. The germline V and J ends were trimmed by 0 bases and 7 bases, with 11 bases remaining between them. The CDR3 is made up of 14 amino acids. The germline V gene has CDR1 MNHNS and CDR2 SASEGT.

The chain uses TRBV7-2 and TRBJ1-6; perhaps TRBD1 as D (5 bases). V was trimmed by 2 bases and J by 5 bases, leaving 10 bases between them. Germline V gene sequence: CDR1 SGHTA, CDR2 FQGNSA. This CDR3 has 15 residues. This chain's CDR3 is CASSLNTGNNSPLHF. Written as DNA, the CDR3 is TGTGCCAGCAGCTTAAATACAGGAAATAATTCACCCCTCCACTTT.

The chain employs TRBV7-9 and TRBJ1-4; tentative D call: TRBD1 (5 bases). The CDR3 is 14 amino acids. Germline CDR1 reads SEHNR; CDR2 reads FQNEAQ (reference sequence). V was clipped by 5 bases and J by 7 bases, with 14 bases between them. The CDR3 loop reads CASSGRVEVEKLFF. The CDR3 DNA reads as TGTGCCAGCAGCGGCAGGGTGGAAGTTGAAAAACTGTTTTTT.

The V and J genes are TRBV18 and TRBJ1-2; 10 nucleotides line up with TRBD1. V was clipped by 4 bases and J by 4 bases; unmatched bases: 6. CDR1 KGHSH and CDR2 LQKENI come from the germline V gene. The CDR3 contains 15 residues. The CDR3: CASSQDRGLGYGYTF. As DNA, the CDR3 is TGTGCCAGCTCACAAGACAGGGGGCTCGGCTATGGCTACACCTTC.

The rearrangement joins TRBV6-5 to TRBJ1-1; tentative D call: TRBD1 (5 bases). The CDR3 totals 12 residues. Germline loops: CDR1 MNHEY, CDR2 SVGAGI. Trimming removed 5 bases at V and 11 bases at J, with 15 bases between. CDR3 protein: CASSRGGANAFF. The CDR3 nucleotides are TGTGCCAGCAGTCGCGGGGGAGCGAACGCTTTCTTT.

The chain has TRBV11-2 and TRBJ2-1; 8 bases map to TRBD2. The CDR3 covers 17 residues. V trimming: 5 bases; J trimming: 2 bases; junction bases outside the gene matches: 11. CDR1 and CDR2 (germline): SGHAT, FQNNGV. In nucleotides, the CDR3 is TGTGCCAGCAGCCACCCGGGGGGGGACCCTACCTACAATGAGCAGTTCTTC. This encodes CASSHPGGDPTYNEQFF.

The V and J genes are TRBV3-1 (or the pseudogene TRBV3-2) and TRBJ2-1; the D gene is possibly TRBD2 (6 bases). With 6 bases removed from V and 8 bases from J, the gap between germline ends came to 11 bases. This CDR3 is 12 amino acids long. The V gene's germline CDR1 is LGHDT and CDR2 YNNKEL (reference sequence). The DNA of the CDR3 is TGTGCCAGCAGTTCAGCGGGCGATGAGCAGTTCTTC. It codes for CASSSAGDEQFF.

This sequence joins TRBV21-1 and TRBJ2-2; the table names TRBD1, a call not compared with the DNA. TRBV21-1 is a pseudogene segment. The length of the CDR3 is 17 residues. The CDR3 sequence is CASSKAQGAANTGELFF. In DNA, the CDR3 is TGTGCCAGCAGCAAAGCACAGGGGGCTGCGAACACCGGGGAGCTGTTTTTT.

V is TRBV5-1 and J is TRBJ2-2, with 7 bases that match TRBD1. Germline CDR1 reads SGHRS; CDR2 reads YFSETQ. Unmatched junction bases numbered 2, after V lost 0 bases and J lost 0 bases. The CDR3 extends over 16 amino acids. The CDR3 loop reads CASSLDGTANTGELFF. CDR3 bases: TGCGCCAGCAGCTTGGACGGGACAGCGAACACCGGGGAGCTGTTTTTT.